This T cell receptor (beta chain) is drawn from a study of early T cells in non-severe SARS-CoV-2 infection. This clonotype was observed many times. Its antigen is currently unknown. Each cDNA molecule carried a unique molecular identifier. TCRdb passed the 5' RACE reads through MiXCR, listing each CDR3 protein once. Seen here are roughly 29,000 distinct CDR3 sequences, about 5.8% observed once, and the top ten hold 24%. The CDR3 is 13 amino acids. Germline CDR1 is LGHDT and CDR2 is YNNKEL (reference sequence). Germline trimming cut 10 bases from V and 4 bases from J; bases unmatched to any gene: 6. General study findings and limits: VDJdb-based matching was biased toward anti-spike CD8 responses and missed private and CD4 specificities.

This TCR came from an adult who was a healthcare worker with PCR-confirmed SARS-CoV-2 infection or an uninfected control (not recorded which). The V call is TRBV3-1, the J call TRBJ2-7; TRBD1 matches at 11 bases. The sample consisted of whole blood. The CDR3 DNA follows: TGTGCCACAGGGGACAGGGGGTTATACGAGCAGTACTTC. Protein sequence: CATGDRGLYEQYF.